The 19 T cell receptor beta chains below were found in one sample sequenced in a study of T-cell reconstitution after alpha-beta-depleted transplantation in children. As it was prepared, the TCRbeta library received unique molecular identifiers. TCRdb passed the PCR reads through MiXCR, listing each CDR3 protein once. The sample has about 270,000 distinct CDR3 sequences, roughly 9.5% seen once; the top ten hold roughly a tenth. The sample consisted of PBMCs from the stem cell graft donor, taken from the stem cell graft. These receptors originate from a human donor who donated a stem cell graft to a child with SCID.

This chain uses TRBV6-5 with TRBJ1-1, with D uncertain. Germline loops: CDR1 MNHEY, CDR2 SVGAGI. This CDR3 spans 15 amino acids. V was trimmed by 0 bases and J by 1 base, leaving 9 bases between them. The CDR3 protein is CASSYSRAANTEAFF. CDR3 nucleotides: TGTGCCAGCAGTTACTCGAGAGCAGCGAACACTGAAGCTTTCTTT.

This clonotype has just a few counts. V is TRBV5-5 and J is TRBJ1-2, with 9 positions matching TRBD1. CDR1 SGHKS and CDR2 YYEKEE come from the germline V gene (reference sequence). This CDR3 comprises 16 residues. Trimming took 4 bases from V and 4 from J; bases not matched to a gene: 11. The CDR3 nucleotides are TGTGCCAGCAGCCCGTCACCGGGACAGGGAAGCTATGGCTACACCTTC. Protein: CASSPSPGQGSYGYTF.

This clonotype has more than one count but fewer than ten. This chain's CDR3 is CASSQDPGPVEQFF. The CDR3 bases are TGCGCCAGCAGCCAAGACCCGGGGCCAGTGGAGCAGTTCTTC. The chain employs TRBV4-1 and TRBJ2-1, with D perhaps TRBD1 or TRBD2 (5 bases each). Germline values: CDR1 MGHRA, CDR2 YSYEKL. Deletions cut 0 bases from V and 10 bases from J, with 13 bases between. The CDR3 loop spans 14 amino acids.

The rearrangement links TRBV5-5 to TRBJ1-1; 7 positions match TRBD1. Germline V gene lookup returns CDR1 SGHKS and CDR2 YYEKEE (reference sequence). The CDR3 sequence is 14 residues long. V gave up 5 bases and J gave up 1 base; unmatched junction bases: 5. CDR3 in amino acids: CASSDREGNTEAFF. The CDR3 nucleotides are TGTGCCAGCAGTGACAGGGAGGGGAACACTGAAGCTTTCTTT. Together with reference TRBV5-5 and TRBJ1-1, the CDR3 gives the full variable domain: DAGVTQSPTHLIKTRGQQVTLRCSPISGHKSVSWYQQVLGQGPQFIFQYYEKEERGRGNFPDRFSARQFPNYSSELNVNALLLGDSALYLCASSDREGNTEAFFGQGTRLTVV.

The J gene is TRBJ2-2, the V gene TRBV20-1; D is possibly TRBD2 (6 bases). CDR1 and CDR2 from the germline V gene are DFQATT and SNEGSKA (reference sequence). The germline V and J ends were trimmed by 1 base and 7 bases, with 19 bases remaining between them. The CDR3 length is 16 residues. The CDR3 DNA sequence: TGCAGTGCTAGAGTGGGCGGGGCGCCCCTCCTCGGGGAGCTGTTTTTT. Translating it yields CSARVGGAPLLGELFF.

This chain joins TRBV20-1 and TRBJ1-4, with D possibly TRBD1 on 5 matching bases. The CDR3 length is 14 residues. The V end lost 0 bases, the J end lost 4 bases, and 9 bases lay between the germline ends. CDR1 and CDR2 from the germline V gene are DFQATT and SNEGSKA (reference sequence). CDR3 in amino acids: CSAREQVFNEKLFF. The CDR3 DNA follows: TGCAGTGCTAGAGAACAGGTTTTTAATGAAAAACTGTTTTTT.

The chain recombines TRBV7-2 with TRBJ1-1, with 8 bases matching TRBD1. The CDR3 is 16 amino acids. Germline V gives CDR1 SGHTA, CDR2 FQGNSA. J was trimmed by 9 bases and V by 3 bases; bases with no gene match: 15. This CDR3 reads CASSFSETGVGAKAFF. CDR3 bases: TGTGCCAGCAGCTTCTCGGAGACAGGGGTAGGAGCAAAAGCTTTCTTT.

The sample holds many counts of this clonotype. The chain joins TRBV13 to TRBJ2-6; D is possibly TRBD1 (5 bases). Trimming shortened V by 5 bases and J by 3 bases, and 11 bases separated the two germline ends. CDR3 length: 15 residues. Germline lookup yields CDR1 PRHDT and CDR2 FYEKMQ (reference sequence). In DNA form, the CDR3 reads TGTGCCAGCAGCCGCAGGGATGGTGGGGCCAACGTCCTGACTTTC. It translates to CASSRRDGGANVLTF.

The rearrangement uses TRBV18 and TRBJ1-1, with 8 positions matching TRBD1. The ends lost 4 bases at V and 6 bases at J; junction bases unmatched: 4. This CDR3 comprises 13 residues. Germline V lookup: CDR1 KGHSH, CDR2 LQKENI. The CDR3 bases are TGTGCCAGCTCACGGAAACAGGGGGCTGAAGCTTTCTTT. It codes for CASSRKQGAEAFF. The entire variable domain, with the rest obtained from reference TRBV18 and TRBJ1-1, is as follows: NAGVMQNPRHLVRRRGQEARLRCSPMKGHSHVYWYRQLPEEGLKFMVYLQKENIIDESGMPKERFSAEFPKEGPSILRIQQVVRGDSAAYFCASSRKQGAEAFFGQGTRLTVV.

This clonotype was seen repeatedly, ten times or more. The chain uses TRBV5-1 and TRBJ1-2, with TRBD1 as a possible D gene (5 bases). The CDR3 is made up of 14 amino acids. Trimming shortened V by 0 bases and J by 5 bases, and 11 bases separated the two germline ends. From germline, CDR1 is SGHRS and CDR2 YFSETQ. CDR3 in amino acids: CASSLATAGYGYTF. As DNA, the CDR3 is TGCGCCAGCAGCTTGGCGACAGCGGGTTATGGCTACACCTTC.

This clonotype has ten or more counts. V and J are TRBV2 and TRBJ2-3; maybe TRBD2 (6 bases). The CDR3 consists of 11 residues. Germline values: CDR1 SNHLY, CDR2 FYNNEI. V lost 6 bases and J lost 5, with 6 bases in between. The CDR3 spells CASRRGDTQYF. CDR3 nucleotide sequence: TGTGCCAGCAGGCGGGGAGATACGCAGTATTTT.

A few counts support this clonotype. The V call is TRBV4-1, the J call TRBJ2-5; 14 nucleotides line up with TRBD2. The J segment lost 2 bases and the V segment lost 1 base, leaving 18 bases of the junction unmatched. The CDR3 sequence is 22 residues long. Germline V lookup: CDR1 MGHRA, CDR2 YSYEKL. The CDR3 nucleotides are TGCGCCAGCAGCCAAGTTCTGGGGCCTCGGATGACTAGCGGGGGGGTACAAGAGACCCAGTACTTC. Translation gives CASSQVLGPRMTSGGVQETQYF.

V usage is TRBV20-1 and J usage is TRBJ2-2, with a possible D match to TRBD2 (7 bases). CDR1 DFQATT and CDR2 SNEGSKA come from the germline V gene (reference sequence). The CDR3 is 16 amino acids. This chain's CDR3 is CCSRGGGRSNTGELFF. CDR3 DNA: TGCTGTTCTAGAGGGGGAGGGCGATCGAACACCGGGGAGCTGTTTTTT.

The gene calls are TRBV6-5 and TRBJ1-2; 8 bases map to TRBD1. Germline loops: CDR1 MNHEY, CDR2 SVGAGI. This CDR3 spans 15 amino acids. V trimming: 4 bases; J trimming: 4 bases; junction bases outside the gene matches: 8. For the CDR3, the DNA is TGTGCCAGCAGTTGGACAGGGAATGATATCTATGGCTACACCTTC. It translates to CASSWTGNDIYGYTF.

This clonotype was seen repeatedly, ten times or more. The chain combines TRBV2 with TRBJ1-2, with no clear D. Trimming took off 7 bases at V and 4 bases at J, with 16 bases between the two ends. The CDR3 has 14 residues. The germline gives CDR1 SNHLY, CDR2 FYNNEI. CDR3 region: CASTYNGGGYGYTF. For the CDR3, the DNA is TGTGCCAGCACCTATAATGGAGGTGGCTATGGCTACACCTTC.

The gene calls are TRBV12-3 or TRBV12-4 and TRBJ2-2; 9 nucleotides line up with TRBD1. J gave up 5 bases and V 6 bases, and 4 bases lay outside the gene matches. This CDR3 contains 14 residues. The CDR3 DNA reads as TGTGCCAGCAGAAAGACAGGGGGTACCGGGGAGCTGTTTTTT. The encoded protein is CASRKTGGTGELFF.

This clonotype has only a few counts. The chain links TRBV7-9 to TRBJ2-7; no clear D. The CDR3 extends over 15 amino acids. Germline CDR1 and CDR2: SEHNR and FQNEAQ (reference sequence). Trimming removed 1 base at V and 5 bases at J, with 15 bases between. CDR3 sequence reads: CASSLVLGSPNEQYF. CDR3 bases: TGTGCCAGCAGCTTAGTCCTGGGTAGCCCAAACGAGCAGTACTTC.

This clonotype has more than one count but fewer than ten. The chain combines TRBV9 with TRBJ2-2; D not certain. Germline V gene data show CDR1 as SGDLS and CDR2 as YYNGEE. The CDR3 totals 16 residues. V lost 3 bases to trimming and J lost 5 bases, with 17 bases between them. The CDR3 loop is CASSALPAGETGELFF. The CDR3, as DNA: TGTGCCAGCAGCGCACTGCCCGCAGGCGAGACCGGGGAGCTGTTTTTT. The full variable domain, in which reference TRBV9 and TRBJ2-2 provide the parts outside the CDR3, is DSGVTQTPKHLITATGQRVTLRCSPRSGDLSVYWYQQSLDQGLQFLIQYYNGEERAKGNILERFSAQQFPDLHSELNLSSLELGDSALYFCASSALPAGETGELFFGEGSRLTVL.

The CDR3 DNA reads as TGTGCCAGCAGAAGGCAGGGGGACACCGGGGAGCTGTTTTTT. This codes for CASRRQGDTGELFF. This chain joins TRBV14 and TRBJ2-2, with 7 bases fitting TRBD1. There are 14 residues in the CDR3. Germline trimming cut 6 bases from V and 3 bases from J; bases unmatched to any gene: 4. Germline CDR1 SGHDN, CDR2 FVKESK.